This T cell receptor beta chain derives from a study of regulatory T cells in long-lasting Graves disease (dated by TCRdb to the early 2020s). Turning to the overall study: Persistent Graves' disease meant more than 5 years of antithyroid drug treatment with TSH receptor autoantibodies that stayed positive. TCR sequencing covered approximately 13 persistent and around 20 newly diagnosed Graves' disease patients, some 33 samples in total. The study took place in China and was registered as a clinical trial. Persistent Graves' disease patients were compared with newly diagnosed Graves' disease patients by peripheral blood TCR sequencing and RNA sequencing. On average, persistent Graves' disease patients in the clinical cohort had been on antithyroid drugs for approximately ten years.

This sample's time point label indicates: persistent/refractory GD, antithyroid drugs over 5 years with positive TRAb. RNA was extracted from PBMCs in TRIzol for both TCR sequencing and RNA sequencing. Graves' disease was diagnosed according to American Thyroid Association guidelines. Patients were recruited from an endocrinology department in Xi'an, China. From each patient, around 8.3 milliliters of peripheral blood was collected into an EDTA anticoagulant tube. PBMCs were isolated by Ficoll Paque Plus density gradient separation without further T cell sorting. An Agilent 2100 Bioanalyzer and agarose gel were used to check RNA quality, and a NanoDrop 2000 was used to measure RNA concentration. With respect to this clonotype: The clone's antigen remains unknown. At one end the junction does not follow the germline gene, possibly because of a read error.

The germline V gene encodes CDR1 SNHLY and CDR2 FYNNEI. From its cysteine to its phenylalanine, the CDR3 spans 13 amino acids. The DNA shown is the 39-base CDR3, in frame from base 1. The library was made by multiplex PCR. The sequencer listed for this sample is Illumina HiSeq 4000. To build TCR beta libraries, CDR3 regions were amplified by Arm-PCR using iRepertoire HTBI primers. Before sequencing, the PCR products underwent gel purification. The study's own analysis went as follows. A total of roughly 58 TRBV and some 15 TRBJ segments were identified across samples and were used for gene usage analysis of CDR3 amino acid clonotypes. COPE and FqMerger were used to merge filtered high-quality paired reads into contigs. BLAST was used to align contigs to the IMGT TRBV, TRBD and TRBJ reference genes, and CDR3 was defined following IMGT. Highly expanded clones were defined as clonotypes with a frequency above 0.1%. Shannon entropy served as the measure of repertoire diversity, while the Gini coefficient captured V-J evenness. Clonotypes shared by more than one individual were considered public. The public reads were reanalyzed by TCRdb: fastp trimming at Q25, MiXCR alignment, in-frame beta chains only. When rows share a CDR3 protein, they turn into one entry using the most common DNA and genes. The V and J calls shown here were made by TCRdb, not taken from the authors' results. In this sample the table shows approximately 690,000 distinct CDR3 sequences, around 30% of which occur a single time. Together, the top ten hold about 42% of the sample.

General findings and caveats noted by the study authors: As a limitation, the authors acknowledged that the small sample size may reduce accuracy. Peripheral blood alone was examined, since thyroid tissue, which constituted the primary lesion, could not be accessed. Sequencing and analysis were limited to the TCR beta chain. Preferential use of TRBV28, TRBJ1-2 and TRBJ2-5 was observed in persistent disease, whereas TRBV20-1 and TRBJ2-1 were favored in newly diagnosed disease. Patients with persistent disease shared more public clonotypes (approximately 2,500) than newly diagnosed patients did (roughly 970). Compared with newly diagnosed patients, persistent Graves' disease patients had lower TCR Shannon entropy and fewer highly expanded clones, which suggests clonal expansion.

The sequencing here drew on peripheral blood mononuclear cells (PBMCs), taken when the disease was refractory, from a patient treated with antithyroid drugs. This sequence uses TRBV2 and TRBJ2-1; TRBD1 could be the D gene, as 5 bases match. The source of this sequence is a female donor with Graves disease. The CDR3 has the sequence CAGSLGHYNEQFF. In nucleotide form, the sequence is TGTGCCGGCAGCTTGGGGCACTACAATGAGCAGTTCTTC.